The 11 T cell receptor beta chains listed next were all sequenced from one sample in a study of T cells after yellow fever vaccination. MiXCR, run by TCRdb on the 5' RACE reads, gives a single entry per CDR3 protein. Found here are about 340,000 distinct CDR3 sequences, roughly an eighth of them singletons; the top ten hold approximately 3.3%. The source was CD4+ T cells sorted from PBMCs, collected 15 days after the yellow fever booster vaccination. These receptors all stem from a man aged 18 to 30 who received the YFV17D yellow fever vaccine.

This clonotype came up many times. The V gene is TRBV7-9, the J gene TRBJ1-6; no definite D call. This CDR3 region has 13 residues. Germline-derived CDR1 and CDR2 are SEHNR and FQNEAQ (reference sequence). Trimming pared 3 bases from V and 8 bases from J, leaving 8 bases between. Here the CDR3 DNA reads TGTGCCAGCAGCTTTTCCCAGGATTCACCCCTCCACTTT. Amino acids: CASSFSQDSPLHF.

The V gene is TRBV7-3, the J gene TRBJ1-2; TRBD1 matches 9 bases. CDR3 length equals 14 residues. Germline V gene lookup returns CDR1 SGHTA and CDR2 FQGTGA. The V gene end was trimmed by 6 bases and the J gene end by 8 bases; junction bases not matched to a gene: 10. The CDR3 spells CASSQDRGLRGYTF. CDR3 bases: TGTGCCAGCAGTCAGGACAGGGGTTTGCGAGGCTACACCTTC.

This clonotype was seen at least ten times. The CDR3 coding sequence is TGTGCCAGCAGTGCCAATGGGGGTTTAGGTCAGCCCCAGCATTTT. Protein sequence: CASSANGGLGQPQHF. The chain uses TRBV6-1 and TRBJ1-5; perhaps TRBD1 as D (5 bases). V was shortened by 4 bases and J by 6 bases, with 16 bases between the two germline ends. CDR1 and CDR2 (germline): MNHNS, SASEGT. The CDR3 covers 15 residues.

There are a few counts of this clonotype. This chain links TRBV5-4 with TRBJ2-6, with a possible D match to TRBD2 (6 bases). From germline, CDR1 is SGHNT and CDR2 YYREEE (reference sequence). The CDR3 is made up of 18 amino acids. V was clipped by 4 bases and J by 4 bases, with 21 bases between them. The chain's CDR3 is CASSPASGTVSGANVLTF. In DNA form, the CDR3 reads TGTGCCAGCAGCCCCGCCTCAGGGACTGTGAGCGGGGCCAACGTCCTGACTTTC.

This clonotype occurred a few times. This rearrangement joins TRBV19 to TRBJ1-4; D is ambiguous. Germline V gene lookup returns CDR1 LNHDA and CDR2 SQIVND (reference sequence). This CDR3 is 12 amino acids long. V dropped 3 bases and J dropped 10 bases, with 9 bases sitting between them. The CDR3 DNA is TGTGCCAGTAGTATGGGAGGAGGAAAACTGTTTTTT. Protein sequence: CASSMGGGKLFF.

The V and J genes are TRBV29-1 and TRBJ2-7, with unresolved D. The V end lost 4 bases, the J end lost 3 bases, and 7 bases lay between the germline ends. Germline V gene sequence: CDR1 SQVTM, CDR2 ANQGSEA. The CDR3 spans 11 residues. CDR3 protein: CSVGALYEQYF. CDR3 bases: TGCAGCGTTGGGGCACTCTACGAGCAGTACTTC.

The chain uses TRBV5-1 and TRBJ1-2, with D possibly TRBD1 on 5 matching bases. Trimming shortened V by 4 bases and J by 3 bases, and 16 bases separated the two germline ends. CDR3 size: 15 residues. Looked up from germline, CDR1 is SGHRS and CDR2 is YFSETQ. CDR3 residues: CASSPWGGIDYGYTF. CDR3 in DNA: TGCGCCAGCAGCCCCTGGGGGGGGATCGACTATGGCTACACCTTC. The full variable domain, with the rest looked up from reference TRBV5-1 and TRBJ1-2, is KAGVTQTPRYLIKTRGQQVTLSCSPISGHRSVSWYQQTPGQGLQFLFEYFSETQRNKGNFPGRFSGRQFSNSRSEMNVSTLELGDSALYLCASSPWGGIDYGYTFGSGTRLTVV.

The chain combines TRBV5-6 with TRBJ1-1; D is uncertain. The germline V and J ends were trimmed by 4 bases and 3 bases, with 19 bases remaining between them. Germline CDR1 reads SGHDT; CDR2 reads YYEEEE. CDR3 length: 16 amino acids. In DNA form, the CDR3 reads TGTGCCAGCAGCCCAATGACACGACTTGGGGACACTGAAGCTTTCTTT. It encodes CASSPMTRLGDTEAFF.

This clonotype was recorded a few times. This rearrangement joins TRBV4-1 to TRBJ1-5, with D perhaps matching TRBD1 (6 bases). In germline, CDR1 is MGHRA, CDR2 YSYEKL. The CDR3 has 15 residues. With 3 bases removed from V and 3 bases from J, the gap between germline ends came to 12 bases. This chain's CDR3 is CASSHQQGANQPQHF. The CDR3 region has the DNA TGCGCCAGCAGCCACCAACAGGGCGCCAATCAGCCCCAGCATTTT.

This clonotype was observed a few times. The DNA of the CDR3 is TGCAGTGCCCTCAGGAGCGGGGGGGCAGTAATAGAGACCCAGTACTTC. It translates to CSALRSGGAVIETQYF. V usage is TRBV20-1 and J usage is TRBJ2-5; TRBD2 matches 10 bases. The CDR3 sequence is 16 residues long. Germline V gives CDR1 DFQATT, CDR2 SNEGSKA (reference sequence). Trimming cost V 6 bases and J 4 bases; bases outside gene matches: 14.

In its sample, this clonotype was seen a few times. The chain is built from TRBV27 and TRBJ1-2; D might be TRBD1 (5 bases). The CDR3 spans 13 residues. Germline-derived CDR1 and CDR2 are MNHEY and SMNVEV (reference sequence). The ends were cut back, 7 bases at V and 1 base at J, with 10 bases in the middle. CDR3 sequence (DNA): TGTGCCAGCATCCAGAGGGGTAACTATGGCTACACCTTC. Its protein product is CASIQRGNYGYTF.